Listed below are T cell receptor beta chains from one sample, sequenced in a study of Graves' ophthalmopathy and Graves' hyperthyroidism. Using its own MiXCR run on the multiplex PCR reads, TCRdb lists one record per CDR3 protein. The data show hundreds of thousands of distinct CDR3 sequences, with roughly two fifths seen just once and over 2.5% held by the top ten. The sequencing sample was made of peripheral blood. These receptors were obtained from an adult man with Graves' ophthalmopathy. The CDR3 runs from the conserved cysteine through the conserved F or W. Each record gives: clone size, D gene, J gene, V gene, CDR3 DNA, CDR3 protein. A D gene is named only where the DNA matches it firmly. Size is omitted from some rows. Given values are once, few, many or a class for expanded clones.

>-|-|TRBJ1-1|TRBV29-1
TGCAGCAGTTACGGGGTACGGACTGAAGCTTTCTTT
CSSYGVRTEAFF
>-|-|TRBJ2-5|TRBV27
TGTGCCAGCAGTTCCTCCCCGACAGTAGTAGAGACCCAGTACTTC
CASSSSPTVVETQYF
>few|TRBD1|TRBJ1-4|TRBV2
TGTGCCAGCAGCCGACAGGGGGCTTCGACTAATGAAAAACTGTTTTTT
CASSRQGASTNEKLFF
>-|-|TRBJ2-6|TRBV20-1
TGCAGTGCTAGAGGGAGGGAGACTGAAGCTTTC
CSARGRETEAF
>many|-|TRBJ1-1|TRBV5-1
TGCGCCAGCAGCACCGGCGGGGTGCACACTGAAGCTTTCTTT
CASSTGGVHTEAFF
>-|TRBD1|TRBJ1-5|TRBV4-1
TGCGCCAGCAGCCCCCTTGCCCGACAGGGGATTCATAATCAGCCCCAGCATTTT
CASSPLARQGIHNQPQHF
>-|-|TRBJ1-6|TRBV27
TGTGCCAGCAGTTTATCGGCTCATTGGGGCGATTCACCCCTCCACTTT
CASSLSAHWGDSPLHF
>-|-|TRBJ2-2|TRBV24-1
TGTGCCGCCAGTGATTTGTCGAACACCGGGGAGCTGTTTTTT
CAASDLSNTGELFF
>-|-|TRBJ1-4|TRBV5-1
TGCGCCAGCAGCTTGGCGGCAGGGAGTAATGAAAAACTGTTTTTT
CASSLAAGSNEKLFF
>few|-|TRBJ2-7|TRBV12-5
TGTGCTAGTGGTCTCGGGGTTTCCTACGAGCAGTACTTC
CASGLGVSYEQYF
>-|-|TRBJ1-5|TRBV10-3
TGTGCCAGCAGTTTGAGGTTCGGGTATGGGAATCAGCCCCAGCATTTT
CASSLRFGYGNQPQHF
>once|TRBD1|TRBJ2-5|TRBV6-1
TGTGCCAGCAGTTACTCGGCAGGGGGTAACGCTTGGGAGACCCAGTACTTC
CASSYSAGGNAWETQYF
>many|-|TRBJ1-1|TRBV10-3
TGTGCCATCAGTGAGGGGCAGGGGATCACTGAAGCTTTCTTT
CAISEGQGITEAFF
>few|-|TRBJ2-7|TRBV20-1
TGCAGCGTACAAGTAGCAACCTACGAGCAGTACTTC
CSVQVATYEQYF
>few|-|TRBJ1-1|TRBV6-5
TGTGCCAGCAGTTACGTGACGACAGTGTTCTCTGAAGCTTTCTTT
CASSYVTTVFSEAFF
>many|-|TRBJ1-2|TRBV29-1
TGCAGCGATAGCACTACTAACTATGGCTACACCTTC
CSDSTTNYGYTF
>-|-|TRBJ2-2|TRBV7-8
TGTGCCAGCAGCTTCGGGCGGCGCACCGGGGAGCTGTTTTTT
CASSFGRRTGELFF
>-|-|TRBJ1-1|TRBV10-3
TGTGCCATCGGGCCCCAAGGGGGGCTGGCTGAAGCTTTCTTT
CAIGPQGGLAEAFF
>-|TRBD1|TRBJ1-6|TRBV10-3
TGTGCCATCAGTGGCGCCGGGACAGGGGAATCACCCCTCCACTTT
CAISGAGTGESPLHF
>-|-|TRBJ1-4|TRBV19
TGTGCCAGCAGTTACCGGGGGGGGCAGGGTGAAAAACTGTTTTTT
CASSYRGGQGEKLFF
>-|TRBD2|TRBJ2-3|TRBV2
TGTGCCAGCAGTACCATAGCGGGATATACGCAGTATTTT
CASSTIAGYTQYF
>-|-|TRBJ2-5|TRBV29-1
TGCAGCCAAGATGGAGAGACCCAGTACTTC
CSQDGETQYF
>many|TRBD1|TRBJ2-7|TRBV2
TGTGCCAGCAGTGTAGGGACAGGGGCCGACGAGCAGTACTTC
CASSVGTGADEQYF
>many|-|TRBJ1-2|TRBV6-1
TGTGCCAGCAGTGAATGGTACGGAAGTTATGGCTACACCTTC
CASSEWYGSYGYTF
>-|-|TRBJ2-3|TRBV19
TGTGCCAGTGGTAGAGATACGCAGTATTTT
CASGRDTQYF
>few|TRBD1|TRBJ2-7|TRBV27
TGTGCCAGCAGTTTTTCCGCCGGGGACAGGGGTACCTACGAGCAGTACTTC
CASSFSAGDRGTYEQYF
>-|TRBD1|TRBJ2-2|TRBV7-3
TGTGCCAGCAGCGCGAACTACAGGGGGCAGACCGGGGAGCTGTTTTTT
CASSANYRGQTGELFF
>many|TRBD1|TRBJ2-7|TRBV10-3
TGTGCCATCAGATCAGAGGGACAGGGGGCCGACGAGCAGTACTTC
CAIRSEGQGADEQYF
>few|-|TRBJ1-2|TRBV27
TGTGCCAGCAGTCCCTTGGCGGATGCCTATGGCTACACCTTC
CASSPLADAYGYTF
>many|-|TRBJ2-7|TRBV5-1
TGCGCCAGCAGCGACTCACTAGGCTACGAGCAGTACTTC
CASSDSLGYEQYF
>many|TRBD1|TRBJ1-2|TRBV5-1
TGCGCCAGCAGCTTGCAGGACGGGACAGGGATCTATGGCTACACCTTC
CASSLQDGTGIYGYTF
>-|TRBD2|TRBJ2-1|TRBV7-3
TGTGCCAGCAGCTTGAGCGGGAGGAACAATGAGCAGTTCTTC
CASSLSGRNNEQFF
>-|TRBD1|TRBJ1-6|TRBV6-2/TRBV6-3
TGTGCCAGCAGTTACTCGTCACAGGGGGTATCACCCCTCCACTTT
CASSYSSQGVSPLHF
>-|-|TRBJ2-2|TRBV25-1
TGTGCCAGCAGTTACTCGATACCCAGGGGTTACGTGGGCACCGGGGAGCTGTTTTTT
CASSYSIPRGYVGTGELFF
>few|TRBD1|TRBJ1-1|TRBV5-1
TGCGCCAGCAGCTCATACCGTCTGCCCGAACAGGGGTTGGGCACTGAAGCTTTCTTT
CASSSYRLPEQGLGTEAFF
>-|TRBD2|TRBJ2-5|TRBV27
TGTGCCAGCAGTCCGATGCTAGCGGGAGGGCCTCGAGAGACCCAGTACTTC
CASSPMLAGGPRETQYF
>-|-|TRBJ1-2|TRBV29-1
TGCAGCCAAGTGGACGGCAGTCTGGGCTATGGCTACACCTTC
CSQVDGSLGYGYTF
>many|-|TRBJ1-5|TRBV5-5
TGTGCCAGCAGCCGGGAGGGTGGTCAGCCCCAGCATTTT
CASSREGGQPQHF
>few|-|TRBJ2-7|TRBV10-3
TGTGCCATCAGTGATGAACTAGTCTACGAGCAGTACTTC
CAISDELVYEQYF
>-|TRBD1|TRBJ2-7|TRBV25-1
TGTGCCAGCAGTGCCCGGGACAGGGGGCGCCCCGAGCAGTACTTC
CASSARDRGRPEQYF
>-|TRBD2|TRBJ2-7|TRBV5-1
TGCGCCAGCAGCACTAGCGGGGGCCACGAGCAGTACTTC
CASSTSGGHEQYF
>-|-|TRBJ2-2|TRBV29-1
TGCAGCCTACTAACACGCCTGAACACCGGGGAGCTGTTTTTT
CSLLTRLNTGELFF
>few|-|TRBJ2-2|TRBV19
TGTGCCAGTAGTATCAACCAATGGACCGGGGAGCTGTTTTTT
CASSINQWTGELFF
>-|TRBD2|TRBJ2-6|TRBV2
TGTGCCAGCTTGATCCTAGCGGTAGGAGCCTACGTCCTGACTTTC
CASLILAVGAYVLTF